The 5 T cell receptor beta chains given below trace back to one sample, sequenced in a study of T cell changes during pregnancy in multiple sclerosis. The repertoire was sequenced with immunoSEQ multiplex PCR; TCRdb's copy has only in-frame clones and lacks some. The sample has under 40,000 clones, less than 95% seen once. Source: CD8+ T cells from peripheral blood mononuclear cells, taken before pregnancy. These TCRs come from a female donor with multiple sclerosis, enrolled in a pregnancy study.

The gene calls are TRBV7-8 and TRBJ2-1; the D gene is possibly TRBD1 (6 bases). CDR1 is SGHVS and CDR2 is FQNEAQ in the germline V gene. CDR3 length equals 17 residues. V shed 7 bases and J shed 1 base, with 20 bases lying between them. Written as DNA, the CDR3 is TGTGCCAGCAATAAATACGCAGCAGGGGAATCCTACAATGAGCAGTTCTTC. Translating it yields CASNKYAAGESYNEQFF.

The V gene is TRBV4-3, the J gene TRBJ1-2; D gene unclear. The V and J ends lost 1 base and 2 bases respectively, with 14 bases between them. This CDR3 comprises 16 residues. CDR1 LGHNA and CDR2 YSLEER come from the germline V gene. The CDR3 nucleotides read TGCGCCAGCAGCCAAGGACTAGCTACATCCAACTATGGCTACACCTTC. Its protein product is CASSQGLATSNYGYTF.

The chain uses TRBV5-6 and TRBJ1-2; a weak D match, TRBD1 (5 bases). This CDR3 is built from 11 residues. The V end lost 4 bases, the J end lost 5 bases, and 6 bases lay between the germline ends. CDR1 and CDR2 (germline): SGHDT, YYEEEE. CDR3 nucleotides: TGTGCCAGCAGCGGGGGGTATGGCTACACCTTC. It yields the protein CASSGGYGYTF. The complete variable domain, with remaining parts taken from reference TRBV5-6 and TRBJ1-2, reads DAGVTQSPTHLIKTRGQQVTLRCSPKSGHDTVSWYQQALGQGPQFIFQYYEEEERQRGNFPDRFSGHQFPNYSSELNVNALLLGDSALYLCASSGGYGYTFGSGTRLTVV.

The V call is TRBV9, the J call TRBJ2-3, with TRBD2 matching 9 bases. The CDR3 has 15 residues. The germline V gene has CDR1 SGDLS and CDR2 YYNGEE. J lost 3 bases, V lost 2 bases, and 4 bases had no gene match. Written as DNA, the CDR3 is TGTGCCAGCAGCGTGGTTGCGGGAGGGACAGATACGCAGTATTTT. Residues: CASSVVAGGTDTQYF.

CDR3 in amino acids: CASWDSSYEQYF. The CDR3 coding sequence is TGTGCCAGCTGGGACAGCTCCTACGAGCAGTACTTC. The chain employs TRBV6-6 and TRBJ2-7, with 7 bases lining up with TRBD1. Germline CDR1 reads MNHNY; CDR2 reads SVGAGI (reference sequence). CDR3 size: 12 residues. J lost 0 bases, V lost 8 bases, and 1 base had no gene match.